This T cell receptor beta chain is drawn from a study of shared clonotypes between healthy human individuals. Study overall: For every donor, three CD4 naive, three CD4 memory, two CD8 naive and one CD8 memory plates were used.

Study-level results: Estimated richness was generally greater in naive than memory subsets.

Authors' processing steps: Sequence data from immunoSEQ were junction-only and lacked quality scores; consequently, filtering differed. Sequencing used immunoSEQ multiplex PCR; TCRdb keeps in-frame clones, though not all of them. V, J and clone size reflect that table, while D and trimming were determined from the DNA. The sample includes some 700,000 clones, about 90% of them seen just once. In regard to this clone: The antigen remains undetermined.

The CDR3 spans 19 residues. With V trimmed by 5 bases and J by 2 bases, 16 bases remained unmatched. CDR1 is SEHNR, CDR2 FQNEAQ, per germline (reference sequence). The rearrangement joins TRBV7-9 to TRBJ2-1, with TRBD2 matching over 9 bases. The receptor comes from a man aged 18 to 29 in good health. Some clones in this sample may be carry-over from other donors' samples. Sequenced input: memory CD8+ T cells from PBMCs. Described subset: CD45RO+ cells pooled with CCR7-negative TemRA cells. The CDR3 is CASSAPARTSAITYNEQFF. The DNA for the CDR3 is TGTGCCAGCAGCGCCCCCGCTAGGACTAGCGCAATTACCTACAATGAGCAGTTCTTC.